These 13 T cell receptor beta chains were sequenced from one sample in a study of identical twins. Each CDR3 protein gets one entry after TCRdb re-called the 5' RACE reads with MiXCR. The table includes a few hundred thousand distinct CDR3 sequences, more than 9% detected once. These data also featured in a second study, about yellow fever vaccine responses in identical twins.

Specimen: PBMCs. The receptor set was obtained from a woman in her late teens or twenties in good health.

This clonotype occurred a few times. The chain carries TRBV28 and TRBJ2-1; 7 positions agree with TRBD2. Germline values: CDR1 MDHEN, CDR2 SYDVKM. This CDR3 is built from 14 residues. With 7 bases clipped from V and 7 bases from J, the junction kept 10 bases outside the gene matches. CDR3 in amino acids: CASTLWGGRNEQFF. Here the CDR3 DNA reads TGTGCCAGCACCTTATGGGGCGGGAGAAATGAGCAGTTCTTC.

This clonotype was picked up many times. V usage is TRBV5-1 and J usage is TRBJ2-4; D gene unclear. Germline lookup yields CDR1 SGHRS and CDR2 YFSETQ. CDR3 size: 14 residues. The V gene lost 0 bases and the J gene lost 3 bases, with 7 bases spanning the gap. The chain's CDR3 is CASSLEESKNIQYF. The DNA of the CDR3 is TGCGCCAGCAGCTTGGAAGAGAGCAAAAACATTCAGTACTTC. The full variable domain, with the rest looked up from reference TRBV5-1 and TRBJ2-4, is KAGVTQTPRYLIKTRGQQVTLSCSPISGHRSVSWYQQTPGQGLQFLFEYFSETQRNKGNFPGRFSGRQFSNSRSEMNVSTLELGDSALYLCASSLEESKNIQYFGAGTRLSVL.

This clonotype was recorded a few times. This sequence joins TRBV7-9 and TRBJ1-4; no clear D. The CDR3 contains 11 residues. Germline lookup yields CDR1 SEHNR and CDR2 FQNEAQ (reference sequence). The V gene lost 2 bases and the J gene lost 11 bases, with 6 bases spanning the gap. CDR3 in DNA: TGTGCCAGCAGCTTATATGGTAAACTGTTTTTT. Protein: CASSLYGKLFF.

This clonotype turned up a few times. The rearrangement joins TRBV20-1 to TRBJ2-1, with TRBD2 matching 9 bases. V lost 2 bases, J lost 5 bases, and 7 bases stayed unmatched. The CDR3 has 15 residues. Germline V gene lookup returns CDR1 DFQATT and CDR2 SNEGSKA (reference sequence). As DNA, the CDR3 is TGCAGTGCTAGACCGATAGCGGGGGTTCACAATGAGCAGTTCTTC. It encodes CSARPIAGVHNEQFF.

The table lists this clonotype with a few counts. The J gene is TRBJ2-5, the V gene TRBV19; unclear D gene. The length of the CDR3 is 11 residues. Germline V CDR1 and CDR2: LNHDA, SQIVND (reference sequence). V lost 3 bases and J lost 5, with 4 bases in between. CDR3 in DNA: TGTGCCAGTAGTATGGGGGAGACCCAGTACTTC. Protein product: CASSMGETQYF.

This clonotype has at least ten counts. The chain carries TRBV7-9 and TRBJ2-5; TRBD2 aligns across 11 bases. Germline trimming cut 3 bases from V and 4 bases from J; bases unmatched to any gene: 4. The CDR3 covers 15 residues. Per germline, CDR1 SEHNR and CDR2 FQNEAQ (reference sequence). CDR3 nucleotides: TGTGCCAGCAGCTTTATTACTAGCGGGGGAGAGACCCAGTACTTC. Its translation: CASSFITSGGETQYF.

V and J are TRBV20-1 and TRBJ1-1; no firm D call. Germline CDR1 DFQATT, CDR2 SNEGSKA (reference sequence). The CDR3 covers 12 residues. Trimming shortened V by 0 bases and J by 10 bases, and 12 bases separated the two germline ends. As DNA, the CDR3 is TGCAGTGCTAGAGATGAGCCCGGAGGAGCTTTCTTT. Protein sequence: CSARDEPGGAFF.

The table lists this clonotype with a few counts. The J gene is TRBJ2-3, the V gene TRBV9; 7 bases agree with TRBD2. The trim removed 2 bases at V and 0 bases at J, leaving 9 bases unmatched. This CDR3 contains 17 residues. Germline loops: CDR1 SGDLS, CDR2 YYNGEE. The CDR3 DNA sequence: TGTGCCAGCAGCGTCGGCCTTGGGCGGGGGAGCACAGATACGCAGTATTTT. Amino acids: CASSVGLGRGSTDTQYF.

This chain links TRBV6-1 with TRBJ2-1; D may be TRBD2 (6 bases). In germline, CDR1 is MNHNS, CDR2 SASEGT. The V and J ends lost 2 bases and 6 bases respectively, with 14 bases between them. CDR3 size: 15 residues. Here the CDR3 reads CASSEQALAPNEQFF. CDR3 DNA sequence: TGTGCCAGCAGTGAACAGGCACTAGCCCCCAATGAGCAGTTCTTC.

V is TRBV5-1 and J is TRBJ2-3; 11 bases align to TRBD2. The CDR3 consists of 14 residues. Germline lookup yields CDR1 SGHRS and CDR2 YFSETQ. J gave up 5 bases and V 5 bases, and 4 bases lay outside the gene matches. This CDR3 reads CASRQLAGVDTQYF. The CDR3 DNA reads TGCGCCAGCAGACAACTAGCGGGGGTAGATACGCAGTATTTT. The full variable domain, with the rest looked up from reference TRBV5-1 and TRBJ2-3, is KAGVTQTPRYLIKTRGQQVTLSCSPISGHRSVSWYQQTPGQGLQFLFEYFSETQRNKGNFPGRFSGRQFSNSRSEMNVSTLELGDSALYLCASRQLAGVDTQYFGPGTRLTVL.

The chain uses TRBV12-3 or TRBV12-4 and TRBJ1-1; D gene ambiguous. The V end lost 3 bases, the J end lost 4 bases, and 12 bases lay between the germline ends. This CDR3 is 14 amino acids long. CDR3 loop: CASSFRSAGTEAFF. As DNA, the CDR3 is TGTGCCAGCAGTTTTAGGTCCGCGGGCACTGAAGCTTTCTTT.

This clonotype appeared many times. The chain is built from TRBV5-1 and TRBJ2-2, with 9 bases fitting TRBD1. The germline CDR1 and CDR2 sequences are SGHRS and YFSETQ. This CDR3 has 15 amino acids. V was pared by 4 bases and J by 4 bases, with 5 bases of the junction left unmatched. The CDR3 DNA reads TGCGCCAGCAGCAAGGACAGGGGCCCCACCGGGGAGCTGTTTTTT. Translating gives CASSKDRGPTGELFF.

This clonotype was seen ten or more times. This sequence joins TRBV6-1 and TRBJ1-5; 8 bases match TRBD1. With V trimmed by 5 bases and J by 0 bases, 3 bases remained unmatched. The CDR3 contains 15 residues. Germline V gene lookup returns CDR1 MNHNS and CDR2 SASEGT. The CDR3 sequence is CASSLTGGSNQPQHF. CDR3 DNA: TGTGCCAGCAGTCTAACAGGGGGTAGCAATCAGCCCCAGCATTTT.